The entry below describes one T cell receptor (beta chain). No antigen is known for it. Generated by immunoSEQ multiplex PCR, the TCRdb table keeps only in-frame clones and is missing some. This sample has tens of thousands of clones; roughly nine tenths occur once, and the top ten carry about 1.3%. With V trimmed by 7 bases and J by 15 bases, 13 bases remained unmatched. This CDR3 contains 12 residues. This sample is drawn from a study of OX40 agonist ivuxolimab in advanced cancers. As for the study in general: Patient treatment consisted of intravenous ivuxolimab administration every 2 weeks at 0.01 to 10 mg/kg.

Study-level findings and limits: At 0.1-3.0 mg/kg, partial responders had clonal expansion among the lowest observed. The study found that CD8+ T cells averaged more expanded clones than CD4+.

The sequence derives from an adult with an advanced solid tumor such as melanoma, head and neck, liver or kidney cancer. Material: CD4+ or CD8+ T cells sorted from blood, obtained in a trial of the OX40 agonist ivuxolimab. The rearrangement links TRBV5-3 to TRBJ2-1, with 7 bases identical to TRBD2. TRBV5-3 is labeled an ORF, and its function is uncertain. CDR3 nucleotide sequence: TGTGCCAGAGCCCAATCGCGGGAGTTTTGGTTCTTC. Protein product: CARAQSREFWFF.